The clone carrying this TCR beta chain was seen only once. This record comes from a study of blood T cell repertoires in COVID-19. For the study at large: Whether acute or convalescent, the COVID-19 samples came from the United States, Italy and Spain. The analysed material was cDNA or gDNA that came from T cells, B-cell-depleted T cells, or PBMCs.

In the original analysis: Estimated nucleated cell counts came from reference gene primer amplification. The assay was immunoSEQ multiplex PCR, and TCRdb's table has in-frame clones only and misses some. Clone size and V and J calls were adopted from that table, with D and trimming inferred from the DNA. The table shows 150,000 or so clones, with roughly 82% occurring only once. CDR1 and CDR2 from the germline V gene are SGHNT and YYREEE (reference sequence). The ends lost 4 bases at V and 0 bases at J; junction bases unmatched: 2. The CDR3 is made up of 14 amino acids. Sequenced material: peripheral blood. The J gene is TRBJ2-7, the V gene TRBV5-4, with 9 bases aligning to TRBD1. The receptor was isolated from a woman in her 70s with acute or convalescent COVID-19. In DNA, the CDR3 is TGTGCCAGCAGCCGACAGGGGGGCTCCTACGAGCAGTACTTC. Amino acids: CASSRQGGSYEQYF.